This TCR beta chain was recorded in a study of T cells in Graves' hyperthyroidism and ophthalmopathy. In the ophthalmopathy cohort, Clinical Activity Score was at least 3, NOSPECS grade at least 4, and duration under 3 months. The CDR3 sequence is 15 residues long. Trimming cost V 7 bases and J 0 bases, with 13 bases left between them. Germline V gene sequence: CDR1 LNHDA, CDR2 SQIVND (reference sequence). TCR beta CDR3 region amplification was performed from RNA transcripts. HTBI primers were used for first-round RT-PCR of the TCR CDR3. TCRdb itself ran the multiplex PCR reads through MiXCR, one entry per CDR3 protein. Of fewer than 700,000 distinct CDR3 sequences in the sample, 15% to 20% were seen once. This clonotype occurred a few times.

Sample: blood. This TCR was sampled from a woman between 18 and 29 years old with Graves' ophthalmopathy. The chain carries TRBV19 and TRBJ1-5; no clear D. The CDR3 DNA is TGTGCCAGTAAGGCTTTTTCGGATAGCAATCAGCCCCAGCATTTT. It specifies CASKAFSDSNQPQHF.